The 20 T cell receptor beta chains presented below share a single source sample, sequenced in a study of blood T cell repertoires in COVID-19 (dated by TCRdb to 2018 to 2021). Library preparation was by the immunoSEQ multiplex PCR assay. TCRdb provides this immuneACCESS table in a form limited to in-frame rearrangements. Some clones are lacking; in checked studies, under half of them reflect an unresolved V gene, and why the rest are absent is not known. Across this sample there are 200,000 to 250,000 clones, with approximately 82% seen only once. The top ten constitute under 2% of the sample. What was sequenced was peripheral blood. These receptors were collected from a woman aged 80 or older with acute or convalescent COVID-19.

This chain joins TRBV4-1 and TRBJ1-2, with 7 positions matching TRBD1. The CDR3 runs 16 residues. V trimming: 1 base; J trimming: 4 bases; junction bases outside the gene matches: 9. CDR1 MGHRA and CDR2 YSYEKL come from the germline V gene. Written as DNA, the CDR3 is TGCGCCAGCAGCCAAGGTCGACAGGGAAGGAGCTATGGCTACACCTTC. Translated, it gives CASSQGRQGRSYGYTF.

The chain joins TRBV7-9 to TRBJ2-2, with D hard to call. The CDR3 sequence is 13 residues long. The germline V gene has CDR1 SEHNR and CDR2 FQNEAQ (reference sequence). V lost 0 bases and J 8 bases, leaving 7 bases between the germline ends. CDR3 nucleotides: TGTGCCAGCAGCTTAGCGTGGCGGGGGGAGCTGTTTTTT. Translation gives CASSLAWRGELFF.

The chain carries TRBV19 and TRBJ1-3, with D possibly TRBD1 on 5 matching bases. The germline gives CDR1 LNHDA, CDR2 SQIVND (reference sequence). Trimming took 1 base from V and 1 from J, leaving 5 bases between them. This CDR3 is built from 14 residues. CDR3 loop: CASSIAGSGNTIYF. For the CDR3, the DNA is TGTGCCAGTAGTATAGCAGGGTCTGGAAACACCATATATTTT.

The chain joins TRBV3-1 (or the pseudogene TRBV3-2) to TRBJ2-1; 14 nucleotides align to TRBD2. Germline V gene sequence: CDR1 LGHDT, CDR2 YNNKEL (reference sequence). The J segment lost 0 bases and the V segment lost 1 base, leaving 11 bases of the junction unmatched. The CDR3 runs to 21 residues. The CDR3 DNA sequence: TGTGCCAGCAGCCAAGTTTGGACTAGCGGGAGGCGGTTGGGCTCCTACAATGAGCAGTTCTTC. The encoded protein is CASSQVWTSGRRLGSYNEQFF.

The CDR3 bases are TGTGCCAGCAGCCCCACGACAGAACCCTATAGCAATCAGCCCCAGCATTTT. Translating gives CASSPTTEPYSNQPQHF. The chain recombines TRBV7-8 with TRBJ1-5, with a weak D call TRBD1 (5 bases). The CDR3 length is 17 residues. Between the trimmed V and J ends, which lost 5 bases and 0 bases, there was a span of 17 bases. Germline assignment: CDR1 SGHVS and CDR2 FQNEAQ.

The chain carries TRBV28 and TRBJ2-1, with a tentative D call TRBD2 (6 bases). Germline V gene data show CDR1 as MDHEN and CDR2 as SYDVKM. V was cut by 4 bases and J by 5 bases, with 18 bases left in between. The CDR3 has 16 residues. CDR3 DNA sequence: TGTGCCAGCAGTTCGGACACCCTCCCGGGGGACAATGAGCAGTTCTTC. It is translated as CASSSDTLPGDNEQFF.

V and J are TRBV7-3 and TRBJ2-1; D is possibly TRBD2 (6 bases). The V gene lost 1 base and the J gene lost 1 base, with 8 bases spanning the gap. Germline loops: CDR1 SGHTA, CDR2 FQGTGA. This CDR3 comprises 15 residues. The CDR3 sequence is CASSLNGGSYNEQFF. The CDR3 nucleotides are TGTGCCAGCAGCTTAAACGGGGGTTCCTACAATGAGCAGTTCTTC.

The CDR3 coding sequence is TGTGCCAGCAGCTTAGCCCAGGGATCGACAGCTAATGAAAAACTGTTTTTT. It yields the protein CASSLAQGSTANEKLFF. The J gene is TRBJ1-4, the V gene TRBV7-9, with TRBD1 as a possible D gene (5 bases). The germline V gene has CDR1 SEHNR and CDR2 FQNEAQ (reference sequence). Deletions cut 0 bases from V and 3 bases from J, with 14 bases between. The CDR3 is 17 amino acids.

The chain couples TRBV28 to TRBJ1-3; possible D gene TRBD1, 6 bases. The V end lost 8 bases, the J end lost 8 bases, and 10 bases lay between the germline ends. The CDR3 spans 11 residues. CDR1 and CDR2 (germline): MDHEN, SYDVKM. The CDR3 DNA follows: TGTGCCAGCGAAACAGGGTACACCATATATTTT. Translation gives CASETGYTIYF.

The rearrangement uses TRBV7-6 and TRBJ2-2; D unresolved. Trimming removed 4 bases at V and 4 bases at J, with 10 bases between. The germline gives CDR1 SGHVS, CDR2 FNYEAQ. The CDR3 totals 14 residues. The CDR3 is CASSSYSGTGELFF. DNA of the CDR3: TGTGCCAGCAGCTCCTACAGTGGCACCGGGGAGCTGTTTTTT.

The rearrangement uses TRBV4-2 and TRBJ2-7; TRBD2 might be the D (10 bases). The V gene's germline CDR1 is LGHNA and CDR2 YNFKEQ. The CDR3 length is 20 residues. Trimming took 4 bases from V and 2 from J, leaving 30 bases between them. DNA of the CDR3: TGTGCCAGCAGCCCCGCGTCGGGACAGGGTGGAACTAGCGGGACCTACGAGCAGTACTTC. Translated, it gives CASSPASGQGGTSGTYEQYF.

The chain recombines TRBV19 with TRBJ1-4; 9 bases line up with TRBD1. Trimming took 7 bases from V and 2 from J; bases not matched to a gene: 11. The CDR3 spans 17 residues. The germline V gene has CDR1 LNHDA and CDR2 SQIVND (reference sequence). CDR3 coding DNA: TGTGCCAGTAAGGGTTGGGGACAGGGAATCACTAATGAAAAACTGTTTTTT. Encoded protein: CASKGWGQGITNEKLFF.

V usage is TRBV6-2 or TRBV6-3 and J usage is TRBJ2-7; D remains unclear. Germline V lookup: CDR1 MNHEY, CDR2 SVGEGT. The germline V and J ends were trimmed by 4 bases and 3 bases, with 4 bases remaining between them. The CDR3 loop spans 11 amino acids. In DNA, the CDR3 is TGTGCCAGCAGTTCACTCTACGAGCAGTACTTC. Translation gives CASSSLYEQYF.

The chain has TRBV2 and TRBJ1-2, with unresolved D. The CDR3 runs 13 residues. Germline V gene data show CDR1 as SNHLY and CDR2 as FYNNEI. Trimming left V 8 bases short and J 3 bases short, with 13 bases between. CDR3 bases: TGTGCCAGCCTAGACGACCTGGACTATGGCTACACCTTC. Amino acid sequence: CASLDDLDYGYTF.

This clone was seen just once. The V gene is TRBV5-4, the J gene TRBJ2-7, with D possibly being TRBD1 (5 bases). In germline, CDR1 is SGHNT, CDR2 YYREEE (reference sequence). V gave up 4 bases and J gave up 2 bases, with 16 bases separating them. CDR3 length equals 15 residues. The CDR3 bases are TGTGCCAGCAGCATCCCAGGGCTCCCCGCCTACGAGCAGTACTTC. It translates to CASSIPGLPAYEQYF.

The gene calls are TRBV5-6 and TRBJ1-1; TRBD1 aligns across 8 bases. The germline CDR1 and CDR2 sequences are SGHDT and YYEEEE. CDR3 length: 15 amino acids. V lost 3 bases and J lost 0; bases outside the gene matches: 4. The CDR3 spells CASSYRGIMNTEAFF. The CDR3 nucleotides read TGTGCCAGCAGCTACAGGGGGATCATGAACACTGAAGCTTTCTTT. Using reference TRBV5-6 and TRBJ1-1 for the parts outside the CDR3, the full variable domain is DAGVTQSPTHLIKTRGQQVTLRCSPKSGHDTVSWYQQALGQGPQFIFQYYEEEERQRGNFPDRFSGHQFPNYSSELNVNALLLGDSALYLCASSYRGIMNTEAFFGQGTRLTVV.

The rearrangement joins TRBV28 to TRBJ2-3; D is undetermined. The ends were cut back, 9 bases at V and 2 bases at J, with 6 bases in the middle. Germline V CDR1 and CDR2: MDHEN, SYDVKM. The CDR3 extends over 11 amino acids. This CDR3 is CASAATDTQYF. The CDR3 nucleotides are TGTGCCAGTGCGGCCACAGATACGCAGTATTTT.

This chain uses TRBV9 with TRBJ2-1; maybe TRBD2 (5 bases). Germline CDR1 and CDR2: SGDLS and YYNGEE. The ends were cut back, 0 bases at V and 9 bases at J, with 19 bases in the middle. The CDR3 sequence is 16 residues long. CDR3 amino acids: CASSVGGAVSGGEQFF. The CDR3, as DNA: TGTGCCAGCAGCGTAGGCGGAGCGGTTTCGGGTGGTGAGCAGTTCTTC.

The chain combines TRBV5-6 with TRBJ1-2; D might be TRBD1 (6 bases). From germline, CDR1 is SGHDT and CDR2 YYEEEE. CDR3 length equals 13 residues. V was pared by 0 bases and J by 7 bases, with 10 bases between. CDR3 sequence (DNA): TGTGCCAGCAGCTTGGGGGCAGGGGTTGGCTACACCTTC. It translates to CASSLGAGVGYTF.

The chain joins TRBV13 to TRBJ2-3; TRBD1 agrees at 8 bases. Per the germline V gene, CDR1 is PRHDT and CDR2 is FYEKMQ (reference sequence). This CDR3 comprises 15 residues. V trimming: 6 bases; J trimming: 4 bases; junction bases outside the gene matches: 9. This CDR3 reads CASSSRTGWPDTQYF. CDR3 DNA sequence: TGTGCCAGCAGTTCACGGACAGGGTGGCCAGATACGCAGTATTTT.